This record concerns one T cell receptor beta chain sequence. Its antigen is still unknown. This specimen comes from a study of long-term antiretroviral therapy in people with HIV. Study findings and constraints: Whereas controls had wider CDR3 length ranges, HIV repertoires had narrower ones.

The CDR3 runs to 15 residues. The V gene lost 3 bases and the J gene lost 4 bases, with 14 bases spanning the gap. CDR1 LGHNA and CDR2 YNFKEQ come from the germline V gene. Survey-level immunoSEQ v3.0 assays were run. The protocol was immunoSEQ multiplex PCR, while the TCRdb copy is restricted to in-frame clones and leaves out a portion. Seen here are tens of thousands of clones, roughly 95% observed once, and the top ten hold about 2.6%. This sequence joins TRBV4-2 and TRBJ2-3; perhaps TRBD2 as D (8 bases). The sequenced sample was unsorted PBMCs, obtained 3.7 years after starting antiretroviral therapy. The TCR comes from a woman aged 50 to 65 with HIV. For the CDR3, the DNA is TGTGCCAGCAGCCATCCGGGAGGGGGCCCAGATACGCAGTATTTT. It specifies CASSHPGGGPDTQYF.